A single sample is the source of the 8 T cell receptor beta chains below, sequenced in a study of blood T cells in healthy people across ages. PCR was performed a second time for about 7 to 11 cycles using a sample-barcoded 5' primer and a J-beta primer mix. TCRdb re-analysed the 5' RACE reads in MiXCR, keeping a single row per CDR3 protein. The data show about 640,000 distinct CDR3 sequences, 58% seen once. Sequencing input: blood. The receptors originated from a man in his sixties in good health.

The chain joins TRBV7-9 to TRBJ1-4; 8 nucleotides match TRBD1. Per the germline V gene, CDR1 is SEHNR and CDR2 is FQNEAQ (reference sequence). Germline trimming cut 5 bases from V and 9 bases from J; bases unmatched to any gene: 14. There are 16 residues in the CDR3. DNA for the CDR3: TGTGCCAGCAGCCCCCCCGGGGGGCAGGGGGCTAAAAAACTGTTTTTT. Translating gives CASSPPGGQGAKKLFF.

This clonotype was recorded a few times. The chain has TRBV29-1 and TRBJ2-3; D gene unclear. This CDR3 spans 15 amino acids. Germline V gives CDR1 SQVTM, CDR2 ANQGSEA. V dropped 1 base and J dropped 1 base, with 12 bases sitting between them. The CDR3 loop is CSVEVPAGRTDTQYF. CDR3 bases: TGCAGCGTTGAAGTCCCGGCTGGGCGCACAGATACGCAGTATTTT.

This clonotype came up a few times. The chain combines TRBV27 with TRBJ2-2; the D gene is possibly TRBD2 (5 bases). Trimming took 5 bases from V and 0 from J, leaving 13 bases between them. Germline values: CDR1 MNHEY, CDR2 SMNVEV (reference sequence). CDR3 length: 16 residues. The CDR3 protein is CASSPRTYANTGELFF. The DNA of the CDR3 is TGTGCCAGCAGTCCACGGACTTACGCGAACACCGGGGAGCTGTTTTTT.

The chain carries TRBV9 and TRBJ2-3, with 8 bases identical to TRBD2. The ends lost 3 bases at V and 3 bases at J; junction bases unmatched: 6. The CDR3 totals 15 residues. Germline V CDR1 and CDR2: SGDLS, YYNGEE. CDR3 region: CASSAGTRATDTQYF. In DNA, the CDR3 is TGTGCCAGCAGCGCCGGGACTAGGGCTACAGATACGCAGTATTTT.

In regard to this clonotype: This may stem from a read error, because a much larger clone lies one nucleotide away. The V gene is TRBV7-6, the J gene TRBJ2-7, with D perhaps matching TRBD1 (6 bases). This CDR3 is 15 amino acids long. Germline V gene data show CDR1 as SGHVS and CDR2 as FNYEAQ. CDR3 bases: TGTGCCAGAAGCTTAGGGTCTGGGGGCGCCTACGAGCAGTACTTC. It translates to CARSLGSGGAYEQYF.

The genes are TRBV6-6 and TRBJ2-7; TRBD1 or TRBD2 may be the D gene (6 bases each). The tail of the sequence fits TRBJ2-5 better, so the J call may be wrong. In germline, CDR1 is MNHNY, CDR2 SVGAGI (reference sequence). The CDR3 is made up of 15 amino acids. Here the CDR3 reads CASRPPWRGVETQYF. CDR3 sequence (DNA): TGTGCCAGCAGACCTCCGTGGAGGGGGGTAGAGACCCAGTACTTC.

This chain joins TRBV5-1 and TRBJ2-7, with D perhaps matching TRBD2 (5 bases). The germline V and J ends were trimmed by 0 bases and 2 bases, with 12 bases remaining between them. The length of the CDR3 is 15 residues. Per germline, CDR1 SGHRS and CDR2 YFSETQ. CDR3 DNA: TGCGCCAGCAGCTTGGGAACCGCCGGGACCTACGAGCAGTACTTC. Its protein product is CASSLGTAGTYEQYF.

The rearrangement links TRBV28 to TRBJ2-3; D gene ambiguous. Germline values: CDR1 MDHEN, CDR2 SYDVKM. Trimming removed 8 bases at V and 5 bases at J, with 17 bases between. The CDR3 runs 14 residues. CDR3 loop: CASALLTGGDTQYF. The CDR3 nucleotides read TGTGCCAGCGCTTTATTGACGGGCGGAGATACGCAGTATTTT.